Here is one T cell receptor beta chain with its context. The V gene end was trimmed by 4 bases and the J gene end by 0 bases; junction bases not matched to a gene: 7. This CDR3 contains 16 residues. Germline CDR1 is SGHRS and CDR2 is YFSETQ. Time point defined: after dendritic cell vaccination, including at tumor progression/relapse. These data come from a study of glioma-infiltrating T cells after dendritic cell vaccination. Sequencing used immunoSEQ multiplex PCR; TCRdb keeps in-frame clones, though not all of them. The sample has fewer than 70,000 clones, 85% to 90% seen once. Sequencing was performed on blood, taken after dendritic cell vaccination. The sequence came from a human donor with glioblastoma. This chain links TRBV5-1 with TRBJ2-3; 8 nucleotides line up with TRBD1. CDR3 coding DNA: TGCGCCAGCAGCGTCGGGACAGGTACTAGCACAGATACGCAGTATTTT. Translation: CASSVGTGTSTDTQYF.